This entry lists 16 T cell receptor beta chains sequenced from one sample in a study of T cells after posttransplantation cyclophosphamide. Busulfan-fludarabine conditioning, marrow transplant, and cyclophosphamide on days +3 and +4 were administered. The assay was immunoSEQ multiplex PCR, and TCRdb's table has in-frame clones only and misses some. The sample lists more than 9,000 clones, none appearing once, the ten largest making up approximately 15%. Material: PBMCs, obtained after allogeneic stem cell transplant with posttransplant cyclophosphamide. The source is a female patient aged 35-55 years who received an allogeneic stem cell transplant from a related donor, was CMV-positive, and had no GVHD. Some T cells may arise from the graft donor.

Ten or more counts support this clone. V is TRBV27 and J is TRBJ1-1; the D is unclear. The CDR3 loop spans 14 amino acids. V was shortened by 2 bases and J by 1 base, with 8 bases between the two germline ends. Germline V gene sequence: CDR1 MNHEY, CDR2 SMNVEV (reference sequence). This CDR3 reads CASSLLGSNTEAFF. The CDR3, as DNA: TGTGCCAGCAGTTTACTGGGCTCGAACACTGAAGCTTTCTTT.

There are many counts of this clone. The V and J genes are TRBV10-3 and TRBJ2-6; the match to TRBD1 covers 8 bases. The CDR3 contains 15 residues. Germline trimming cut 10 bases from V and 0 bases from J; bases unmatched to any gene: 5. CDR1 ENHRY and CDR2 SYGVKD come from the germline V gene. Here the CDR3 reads CATRQGISGANVLTF. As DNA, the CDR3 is TGTGCCACCAGACAGGGGATCTCTGGGGCCAACGTCCTGACTTTC.

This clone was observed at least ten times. CDR3 region: CARDRGRNNEQFF. The CDR3 nucleotides are TGTGCCAGGGACAGGGGGCGTAATAATGAGCAGTTCTTC. The chain combines TRBV30 with TRBJ2-1, with TRBD1 matching 12 bases. The CDR3 length is 13 residues. Per the germline V gene, CDR1 is GTSNPN and CDR2 is SVGIG (reference sequence). The trim removed 8 bases at V and 7 bases at J, leaving 6 bases unmatched.

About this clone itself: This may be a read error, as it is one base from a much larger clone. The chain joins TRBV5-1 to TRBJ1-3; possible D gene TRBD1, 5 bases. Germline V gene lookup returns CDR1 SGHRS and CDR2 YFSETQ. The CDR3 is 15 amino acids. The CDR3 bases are TGCGCCAGCAGCTTGGCAGGGTACTCTGGAAACGCCATATATTTT. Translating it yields CASSLAGYSGNAIYF. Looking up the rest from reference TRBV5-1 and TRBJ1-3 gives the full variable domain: KAGVTQTPRYLIKTRGQQVTLSCSPISGHRSVSWYQQTPGQGLQFLFEYFSETQRNKGNFPGRFSGRQFSNSRSEMNVSTLELGDSALYLCASSLAGYSGNAIYFGEGSWLTVV.

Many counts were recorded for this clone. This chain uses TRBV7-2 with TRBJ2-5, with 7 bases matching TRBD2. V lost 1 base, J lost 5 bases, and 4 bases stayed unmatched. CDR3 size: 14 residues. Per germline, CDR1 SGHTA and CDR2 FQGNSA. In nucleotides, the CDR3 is TGTGCCAGCAGCTTAGTAGCCGGGGGGGAGACCCAGTACTTC. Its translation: CASSLVAGGETQYF.

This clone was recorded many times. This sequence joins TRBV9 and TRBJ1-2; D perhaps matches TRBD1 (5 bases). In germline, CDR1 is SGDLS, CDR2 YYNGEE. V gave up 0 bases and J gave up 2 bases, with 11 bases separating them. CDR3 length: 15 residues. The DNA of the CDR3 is TGTGCCAGCAGCGTAGGGAAGGGGATAAACTATGGCTACACCTTC. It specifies CASSVGKGINYGYTF.

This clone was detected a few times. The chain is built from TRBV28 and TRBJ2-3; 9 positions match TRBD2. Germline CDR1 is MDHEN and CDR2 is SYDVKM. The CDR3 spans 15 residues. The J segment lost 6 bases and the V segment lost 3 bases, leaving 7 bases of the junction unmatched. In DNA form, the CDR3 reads TGTGCCAGCAGTTTGGCGGGAGGGCCGTCGGATACGCAGTATTTT. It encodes CASSLAGGPSDTQYF.

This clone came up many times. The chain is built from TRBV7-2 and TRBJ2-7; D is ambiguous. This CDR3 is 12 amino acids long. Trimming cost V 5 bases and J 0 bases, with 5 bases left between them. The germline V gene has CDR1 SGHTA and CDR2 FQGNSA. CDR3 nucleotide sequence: TGTGCCAGCAGCCCCGGCTCCTACGAGCAGTACTTC. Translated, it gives CASSPGSYEQYF.

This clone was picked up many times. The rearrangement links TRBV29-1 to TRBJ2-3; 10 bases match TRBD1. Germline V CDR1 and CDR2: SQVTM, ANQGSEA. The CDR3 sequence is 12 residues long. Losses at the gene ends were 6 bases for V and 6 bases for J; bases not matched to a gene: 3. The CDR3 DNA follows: TGCAGCGTGCGACAGGGGGCGGATACGCAGTATTTT. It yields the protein CSVRQGADTQYF.

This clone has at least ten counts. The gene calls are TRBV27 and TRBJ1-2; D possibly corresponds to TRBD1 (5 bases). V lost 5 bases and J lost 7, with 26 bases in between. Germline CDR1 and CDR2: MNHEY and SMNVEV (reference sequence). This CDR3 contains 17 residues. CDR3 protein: CASSPREAAGWKRGYTF. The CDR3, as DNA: TGTGCCAGCAGTCCTAGAGAGGCGGCAGGGTGGAAGCGTGGCTACACCTTC.

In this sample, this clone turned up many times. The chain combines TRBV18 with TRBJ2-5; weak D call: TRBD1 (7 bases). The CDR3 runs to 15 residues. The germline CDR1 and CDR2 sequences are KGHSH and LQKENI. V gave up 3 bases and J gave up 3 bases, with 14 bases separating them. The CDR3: CASSPRTGGEETQYF. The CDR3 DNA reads TGTGCCAGCTCACCCAGGACAGGAGGGGAAGAGACCCAGTACTTC. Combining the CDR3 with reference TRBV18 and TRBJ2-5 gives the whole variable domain NAGVMQNPRHLVRRRGQEARLRCSPMKGHSHVYWYRQLPEEGLKFMVYLQKENIIDESGMPKERFSAEFPKEGPSILRIQQVVRGDSAAYFCASSPRTGGEETQYFGPGTRLLVL.

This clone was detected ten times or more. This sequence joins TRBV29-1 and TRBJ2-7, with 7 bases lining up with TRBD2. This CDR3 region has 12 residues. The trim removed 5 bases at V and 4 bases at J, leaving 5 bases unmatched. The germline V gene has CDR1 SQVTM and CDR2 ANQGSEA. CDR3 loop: CSVRTSAYEQYF. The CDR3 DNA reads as TGCAGCGTTCGTACTAGCGCGTACGAGCAGTACTTC.

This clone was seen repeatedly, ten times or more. The CDR3 DNA sequence: TGCGCCAGCAGCTTGGCCGGGCGGGACCCCGGGGCCCAGTACTTC. Translation gives CASSLAGRDPGAQYF. The rearrangement joins TRBV5-1 to TRBJ2-5; a possible D gene is TRBD2 (6 bases). Germline V lookup: CDR1 SGHRS, CDR2 YFSETQ. CDR3 length: 15 residues. Trimming took off 0 bases at V and 9 bases at J, with 18 bases between the two ends.

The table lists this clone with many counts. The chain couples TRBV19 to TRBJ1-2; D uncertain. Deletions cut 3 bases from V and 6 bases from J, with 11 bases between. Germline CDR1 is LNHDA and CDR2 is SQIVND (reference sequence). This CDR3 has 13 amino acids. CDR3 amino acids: CASSIDGLDGYTF. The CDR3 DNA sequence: TGTGCCAGTAGTATTGATGGACTTGATGGCTACACCTTC.

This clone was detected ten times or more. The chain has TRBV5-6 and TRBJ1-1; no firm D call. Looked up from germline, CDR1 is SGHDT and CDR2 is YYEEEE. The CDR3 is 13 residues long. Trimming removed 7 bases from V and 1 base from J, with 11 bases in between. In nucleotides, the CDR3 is TGTGCCAGCTCCTTTGCAGAGAACACTGAAGCTTTCTTT. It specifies CASSFAENTEAFF.

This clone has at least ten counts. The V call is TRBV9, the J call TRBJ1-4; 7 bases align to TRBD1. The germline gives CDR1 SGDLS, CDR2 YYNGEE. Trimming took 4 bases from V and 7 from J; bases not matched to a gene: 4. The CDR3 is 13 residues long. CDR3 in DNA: TGTGCCAGCAGCCCTGGGACAGCTGAAAAACTGTTTTTT. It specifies CASSPGTAEKLFF.